A selection of T cell receptor beta chains follows, all from one sample in a study of T cell responses to AZD1222 COVID-19 vaccine. Assay: immunoSEQ multiplex PCR; the TCRdb copy retains only in-frame clones and omits some. Among more than 70,000 clones listed, about 88% were seen once. Here the sequenced sample was peripheral blood, taken 28 days after the second AZD1222 dose. The receptors derive from an adult who received the AZD1222 COVID-19 vaccine. Each CDR3 is given with its conserved first and last residue. Each record gives: D gene, clone size, V gene, J gene, CDR3 DNA, CDR3 protein. The D gene is left open where the match is weak. Not every row has a clone size; where given, it reads once, few, many or a size class.

>.|.|TRBV6-5|TRBJ1-5
TGTGCCAGCAGTTACTCGCGGGATCAGCCCCAGCATTTT
CASSYSRDQPQHF
>TRBD1|.|TRBV7-2|TRBJ1-4
TGTGCCAGCAGCTCTTCAGGGGGAAGGCTGAATGAAAAACTGTTTTTT
CASSSSGGRLNEKLFF
>.|.|TRBV4-2|TRBJ2-3
TGTGCCAGCAGCCAAGTTCCACGCCTTAACACAGATACGCAGTATTTT
CASSQVPRLNTDTQYF
>.|.|TRBV3-1/TRBV3-2|TRBJ1-2
TGTGCCAGCAGCCAATCTGAGTATGGCTACACCTTC
CASSQSEYGYTF
>.|.|TRBV5-1|TRBJ2-5
TGCGCCAGCAGCTTGGCCGGGGCCCAGCAAGAGACCCAGTACTTC
CASSLAGAQQETQYF
>.|.|TRBV5-1|TRBJ1-1
TGCGCCAGCAGTCCCGGGCCCTTTCTGAACACTGAAGCTTTCTTT
CASSPGPFLNTEAFF
>TRBD1|.|TRBV7-8|TRBJ2-7
TGTGCCAGCAGCCGGACAAGGGACAGATCCTACGAGCAGTACTTC
CASSRTRDRSYEQYF
>.|.|TRBV30|TRBJ1-2
TGTGCCTGGACTGGCGGCAGGGACTTACATGGCTACACCTTC
CAWTGGRDLHGYTF
>TRBD1|.|TRBV3-1/TRBV3-2|TRBJ2-2
TGTGCCAGCAGCCTGAGGACAGGGGTAAAATCGGCCACCGGGGAGCTGTTTTTT
CASSLRTGVKSATGELFF
>.|.|TRBV9|TRBJ2-2
TGTGCCAGCACCCGGACAGACGCGAACACCGGGGAGCTGTTTTTT
CASTRTDANTGELFF
>.|few|TRBV5-1|TRBJ2-1
TGCGCCAGCAGCCCCGGGGGATTGGGGGCTGGGGACAATGAGCAGTTCTTC
CASSPGGLGAGDNEQFF
>.|.|TRBV6-5|TRBJ1-6
TGTGCCAGCGGGGTCAGGGGTGGTTCACCCCTCCACTTT
CASGVRGGSPLHF
>TRBD1|.|TRBV12-3/TRBV12-4|TRBJ1-1
TGTGCCAGCAGTTTGAGGGGGCGAGCTGAAGCTTTCTTT
CASSLRGRAEAFF
>TRBD1|few|TRBV10-2|TRBJ2-5
TGCGCCAGCAGAGGGGGACAGGGGAATCGAGAGACCCAGTACTTC
CASRGGQGNRETQYF
>.|.|TRBV6-5|TRBJ2-2
TGTGCCAGCAGTTACTCCAGGGTGGCTGGGGAGCTGTTTTTT
CASSYSRVAGELFF
>.|.|TRBV11-2|TRBJ2-7
TGTGCCAGCAGCTTAGGGGGCGGGGTCGAGCAGTACTTC
CASSLGGGVEQYF